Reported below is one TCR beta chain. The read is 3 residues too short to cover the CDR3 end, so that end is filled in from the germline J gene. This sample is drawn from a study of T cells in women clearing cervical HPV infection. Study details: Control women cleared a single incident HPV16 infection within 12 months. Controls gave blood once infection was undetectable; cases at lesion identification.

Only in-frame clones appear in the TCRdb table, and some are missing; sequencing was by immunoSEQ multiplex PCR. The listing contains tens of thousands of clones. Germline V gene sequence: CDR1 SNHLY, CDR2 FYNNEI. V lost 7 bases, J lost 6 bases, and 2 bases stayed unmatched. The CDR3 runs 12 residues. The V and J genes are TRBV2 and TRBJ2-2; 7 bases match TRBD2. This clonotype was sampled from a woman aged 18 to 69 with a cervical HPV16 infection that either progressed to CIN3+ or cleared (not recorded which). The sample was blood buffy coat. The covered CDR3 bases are TGTGCCAGCACGCGGGGGTCCGGGGAG. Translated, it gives CASTRGSGE. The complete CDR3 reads CASTRGSGELFF.